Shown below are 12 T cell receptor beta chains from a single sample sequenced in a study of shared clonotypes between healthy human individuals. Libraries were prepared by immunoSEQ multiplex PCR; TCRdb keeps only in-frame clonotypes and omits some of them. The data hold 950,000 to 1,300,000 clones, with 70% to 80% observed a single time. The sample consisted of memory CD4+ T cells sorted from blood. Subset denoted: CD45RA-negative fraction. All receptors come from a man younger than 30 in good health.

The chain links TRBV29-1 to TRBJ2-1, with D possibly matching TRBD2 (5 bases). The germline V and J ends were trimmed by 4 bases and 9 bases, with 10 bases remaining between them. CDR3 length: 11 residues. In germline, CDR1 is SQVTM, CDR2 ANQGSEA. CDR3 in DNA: TGCAGCGTTGTGTTGAGGGCTGAGCAGTTCTTC. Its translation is CSVVLRAEQFF.

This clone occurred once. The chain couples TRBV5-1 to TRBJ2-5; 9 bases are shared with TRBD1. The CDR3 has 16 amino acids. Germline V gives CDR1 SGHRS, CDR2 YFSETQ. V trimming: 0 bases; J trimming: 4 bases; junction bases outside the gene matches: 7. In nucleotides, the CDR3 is TGCGCCAGCAGCTTGGGGGGGACAGGGTACGCAGAGACCCAGTACTTC. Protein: CASSLGGTGYAETQYF.

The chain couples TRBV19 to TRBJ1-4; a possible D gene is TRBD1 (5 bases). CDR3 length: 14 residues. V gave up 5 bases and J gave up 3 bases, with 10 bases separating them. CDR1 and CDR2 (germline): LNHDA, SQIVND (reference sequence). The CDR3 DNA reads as TGTGCCAGTAGTCGAGACAGAGCTAATGAAAAACTGTTTTTT. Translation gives CASSRDRANEKLFF. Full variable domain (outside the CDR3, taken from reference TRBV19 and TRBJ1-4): DGGITQSPKYLFRKEGQNVTLSCEQNLNHDAMYWYRQDPGQGLRLIYYSQIVNDFQKGDIAEGYSVSREKKESFPLTVTSAQKNPTAFYLCASSRDRANEKLFFGSGTQLSVL.

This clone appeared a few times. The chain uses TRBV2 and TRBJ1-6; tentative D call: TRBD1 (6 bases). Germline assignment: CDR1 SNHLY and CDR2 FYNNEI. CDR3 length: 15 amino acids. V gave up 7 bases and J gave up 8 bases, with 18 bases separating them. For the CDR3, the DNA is TGTGCCAGCACCCAACGGACAGAGAGGTATTCACCCCTCCACTTT. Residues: CASTQRTERYSPLHF.

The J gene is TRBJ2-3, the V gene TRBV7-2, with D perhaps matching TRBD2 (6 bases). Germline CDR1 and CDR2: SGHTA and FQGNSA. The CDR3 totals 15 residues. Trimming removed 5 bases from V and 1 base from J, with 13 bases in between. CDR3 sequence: CASSLVGGGTDTQYF. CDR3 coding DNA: TGTGCCAGCAGCCTCGTGGGGGGTGGCACAGATACGCAGTATTTT.

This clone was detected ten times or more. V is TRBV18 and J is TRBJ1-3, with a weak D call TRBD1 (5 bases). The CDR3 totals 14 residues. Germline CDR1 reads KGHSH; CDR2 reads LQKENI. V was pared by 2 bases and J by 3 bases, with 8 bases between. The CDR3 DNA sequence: TGTGCCAGCTCACCAGGGGCTGGTGGAAACACCATATATTTT. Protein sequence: CASSPGAGGNTIYF.

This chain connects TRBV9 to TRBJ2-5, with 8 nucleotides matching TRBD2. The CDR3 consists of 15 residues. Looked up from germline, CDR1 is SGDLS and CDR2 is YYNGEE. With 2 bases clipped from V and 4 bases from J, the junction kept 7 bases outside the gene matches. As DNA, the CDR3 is TGTGCCAGCAGCGTTGCGGGAGGTCTAATAGAGACCCAGTACTTC. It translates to CASSVAGGLIETQYF.

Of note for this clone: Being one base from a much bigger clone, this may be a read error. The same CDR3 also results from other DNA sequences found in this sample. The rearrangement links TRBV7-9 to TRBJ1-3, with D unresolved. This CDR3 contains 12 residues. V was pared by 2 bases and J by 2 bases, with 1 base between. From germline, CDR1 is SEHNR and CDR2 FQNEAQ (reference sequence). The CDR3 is CASSLTGNTIYF. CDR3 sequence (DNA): TGTGCCAGCAGCTTAACTGGAAACACCATATATTTT.

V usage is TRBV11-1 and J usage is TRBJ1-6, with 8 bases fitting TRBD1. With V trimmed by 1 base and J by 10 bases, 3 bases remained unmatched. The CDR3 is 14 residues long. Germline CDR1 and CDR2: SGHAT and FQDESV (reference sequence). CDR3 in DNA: TGTGCCAGCAGCTTAGGAACAGGGGGGTCACCCCTCCACTTT. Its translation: CASSLGTGGSPLHF.

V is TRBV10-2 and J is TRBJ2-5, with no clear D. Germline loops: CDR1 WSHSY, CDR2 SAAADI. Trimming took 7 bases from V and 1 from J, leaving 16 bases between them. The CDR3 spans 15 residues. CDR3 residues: CASTAGDPTQETQYF. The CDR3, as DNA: TGCGCCAGCACCGCAGGTGATCCGACCCAAGAGACCCAGTACTTC.

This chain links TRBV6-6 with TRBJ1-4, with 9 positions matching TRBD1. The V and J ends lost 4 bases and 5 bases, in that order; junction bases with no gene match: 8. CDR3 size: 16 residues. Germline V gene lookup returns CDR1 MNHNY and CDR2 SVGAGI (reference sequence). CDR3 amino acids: CASSSGTGFKNEKLFF. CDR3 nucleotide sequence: TGTGCCAGCAGTTCTGGGACAGGGTTCAAAAATGAAAAACTGTTTTTT.

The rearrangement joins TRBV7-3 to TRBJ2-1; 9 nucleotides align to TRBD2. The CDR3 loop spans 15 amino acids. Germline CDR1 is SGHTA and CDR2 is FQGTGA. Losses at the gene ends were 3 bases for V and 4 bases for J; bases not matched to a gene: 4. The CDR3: CASSLTSGTYNEQFF. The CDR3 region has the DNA TGTGCCAGCAGCTTGACTAGCGGAACATACAATGAGCAGTTCTTC.